The rows below give T cell receptor beta chains drawn from one sample of a study of T cell repertoires in cytomegalovirus infection. No antigen has been identified for these receptors. TCRdb itself ran the reads through MiXCR, one entry per CDR3 protein. The data hold around 500,000 distinct CDR3 sequences, with approximately 40% observed a single time. The sample here was cultured PBMCs, taken from culture after CMV antigen stimulation. The source of these receptors is a human donor in good health (CMV status not recorded). Some clones in this sample may be carry-over from other donors' samples. The CDR3 runs from the conserved cysteine through the conserved F or W. D genes are given only for firm matches. Some rows have no size entry. The others give once, few or many, or a class for an expanded clone.

D gene	V gene	J gene	clone size	CDR3 protein	CDR3 DNA
.	TRBV19	TRBJ2-5	.	CASSLDVHQETQYF	TGTGCCAGTAGTTTAGACGTGCACCAAGAGACCCAGTACTTC
.	TRBV7-1	TRBJ2-7	.	CASSSWQAGTYEQYF	TGTGCCAGCAGCTCATGGCAAGCAGGGACCTACGAGCAGTACTTC
.	TRBV7-6	TRBJ1-2	few	CASSLWVGGNYGYTF	TGTGCCAGCAGCTTATGGGTCGGGGGAAACTATGGCTACACCTTC
.	TRBV7-2	TRBJ2-4	few	CASSLAVAKNIQYF	TGTGCCAGCAGCTTAGCGGTAGCCAAAAACATTCAGTACTTC
.	TRBV20-1	TRBJ2-7	few	CSATRTTTEQYF	TGCAGTGCTACTCGGACAACAACCGAGCAGTACTTC
.	TRBV10-3	TRBJ2-7	.	CAISSQGYYEQYF	TGTGCCATCAGTTCACAGGGTTACTACGAGCAGTACTTC
.	TRBV7-8	TRBJ2-5	few	CASSPRTGRAEETQYF	TGTGCCAGCAGCCCAAGGACAGGGAGGGCGGAAGAGACCCAGTACTTC
.	TRBV7-2	TRBJ1-5	many	CASSRGSAQHF	TGTGCCAGCAGCCGGGGGTCAGCCCAGCATTTT
TRBD2	TRBV4-3	TRBJ2-1	.	CASSVIAGLAVREQFF	TGCGCCAGCAGCGTTATTGCGGGACTAGCGGTCCGTGAGCAGTTCTTC
.	TRBV6-1	TRBJ2-2	once	CASSEFAGELFF	TGTGCCAGCAGTGAATTTGCCGGGGAGCTGTTTTTT
TRBD2	TRBV6-5	TRBJ2-7	.	CASSYGGGPPAYEQYF	TGTGCCAGCAGTTACGGCGGGGGGCCCCCTGCCTACGAGCAGTACTTC
TRBD2	TRBV7-2	TRBJ2-1	many	CASSLRLAGGLEQFF	TGTGCCAGCAGCTTAAGACTAGCGGGGGGCCTTGAGCAGTTCTTC
TRBD2	TRBV7-2	TRBJ2-2	.	CASSFGLAGLFAGELFF	TGTGCCAGCAGCTTCGGACTAGCGGGGTTATTCGCCGGGGAGCTGTTTTTT
.	TRBV11-2	TRBJ1-1	.	CASSSKIGQMNTEAFF	TGTGCCAGCAGCTCTAAAATAGGACAGATGAACACTGAAGCTTTCTTT
.	TRBV7-2	TRBJ2-7	few	CASSLMGLSRYF	TGTGCCAGCAGCTTAATGGGGCTCTCACGGTACTTC
TRBD2	TRBV6-5	TRBJ2-3	.	CASSYSIQRGADTQYF	TGTGCCAGCAGTTACTCGATACAGCGGGGGGCAGATACGCAGTATTTT
TRBD1	TRBV2	TRBJ2-7	few	CASSENRGAEQYF	TGTGCCAGCAGTGAAAACAGGGGGGCCGAGCAGTACTTC
.	TRBV12-3/TRBV12-4	TRBJ2-5	few	CASSIPQGSETQYF	TGTGCCAGCAGTATACCCCAGGGGAGCGAGACCCAGTACTTC
.	TRBV6-1	TRBJ2-2	.	CASSVELLANTGELFF	TGTGCCAGCAGTGTGGAACTCCTTGCAAACACCGGGGAGCTGTTTTTT
.	TRBV7-6	TRBJ2-7	few	CASSRGSYLLDEQYF	TGTGCCAGCAGCCGGGGGAGTTACCTCCTCGACGAGCAGTACTTC
TRBD1	TRBV12-3/TRBV12-4	TRBJ1-2	.	CASRAGTEITNYGYTF	TGTGCCAGCAGAGCCGGGACAGAAATTACTAACTATGGCTACACCTTC
.	TRBV7-8	TRBJ2-5	.	CASSPRVRGETQYF	TGTGCCAGCAGCCCACGGGTCCGAGGGGAGACCCAGTACTTC